This T cell receptor (beta chain) comes out of a study of graft-versus-host responses after intestinal transplantation. V shed 8 bases, J shed 2 bases, and the junction held 10 bases outside the gene matches. Germline V gives CDR1 SGDLS, CDR2 YYNGEE. CDR3 length: 15 residues. Study-level findings and limits: Present in recipient marrow, GvH clones included some that appeared first in ileum or blood. Peak levels of circulating GvH clones tracked with early post-transplant HvG declines.

As regards this clone: Its antigen remains unidentified.

Assay: immunoSEQ multiplex PCR; the TCRdb copy retains only in-frame clones and omits some. The table has about 64,000 clones, 90% to 95% seen once. The source was unstimulated CD8+ T cells sorted from spleen or lymph node cells, collected before transplant. The TCR was taken from a human donor who was the organ donor for an intestinal transplant. The genes are TRBV9 and TRBJ2-1; 7 bases agree with TRBD1. The CDR3 DNA sequence: TGTGCCAGTCAACAGGGGATGAACGCCTACAATGAGCAGTTCTTC. This translates into CASQQGMNAYNEQFF.